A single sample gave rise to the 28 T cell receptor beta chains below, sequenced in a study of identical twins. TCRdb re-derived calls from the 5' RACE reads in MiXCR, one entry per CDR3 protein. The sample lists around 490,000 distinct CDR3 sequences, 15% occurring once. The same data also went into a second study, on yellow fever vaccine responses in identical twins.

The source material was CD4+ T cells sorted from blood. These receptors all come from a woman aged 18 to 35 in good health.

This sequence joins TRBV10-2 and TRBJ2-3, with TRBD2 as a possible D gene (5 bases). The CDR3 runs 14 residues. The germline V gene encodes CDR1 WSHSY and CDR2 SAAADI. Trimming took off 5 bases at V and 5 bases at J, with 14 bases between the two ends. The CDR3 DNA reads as TGCGCCAGCAGTACCGATCCCGGGATAGATACGCAGTATTTT. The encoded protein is CASSTDPGIDTQYF.

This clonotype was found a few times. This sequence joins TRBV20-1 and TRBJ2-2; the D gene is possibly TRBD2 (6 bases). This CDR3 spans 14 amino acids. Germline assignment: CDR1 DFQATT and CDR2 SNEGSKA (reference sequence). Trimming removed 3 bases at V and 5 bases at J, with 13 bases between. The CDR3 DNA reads TGCAGTGCTAGGGGCCAAAGCGGGACCGGGGAGCTGTTTTTT. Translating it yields CSARGQSGTGELFF.

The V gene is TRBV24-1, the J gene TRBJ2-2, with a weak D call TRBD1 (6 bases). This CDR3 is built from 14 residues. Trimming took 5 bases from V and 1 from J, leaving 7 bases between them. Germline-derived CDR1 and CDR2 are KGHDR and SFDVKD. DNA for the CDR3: TGTGCCACCAGTGTGGACAGGAACACCGGGGAGCTGTTTTTT. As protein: CATSVDRNTGELFF.

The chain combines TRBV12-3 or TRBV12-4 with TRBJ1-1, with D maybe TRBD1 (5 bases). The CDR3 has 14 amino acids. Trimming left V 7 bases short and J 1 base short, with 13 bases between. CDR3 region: CASTYRQTNTEAFF. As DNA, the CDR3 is TGTGCCAGCACTTATAGACAGACGAACACTGAAGCTTTCTTT.

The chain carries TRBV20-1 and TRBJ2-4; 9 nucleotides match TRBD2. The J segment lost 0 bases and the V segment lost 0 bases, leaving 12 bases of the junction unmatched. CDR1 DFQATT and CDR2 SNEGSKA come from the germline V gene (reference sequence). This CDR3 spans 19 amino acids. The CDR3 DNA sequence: TGCAGTGCTAGAGATCCTGAGACTAGCGGAGTTAGAGCCAAAAACATTCAGTACTTC. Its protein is CSARDPETSGVRAKNIQYF.

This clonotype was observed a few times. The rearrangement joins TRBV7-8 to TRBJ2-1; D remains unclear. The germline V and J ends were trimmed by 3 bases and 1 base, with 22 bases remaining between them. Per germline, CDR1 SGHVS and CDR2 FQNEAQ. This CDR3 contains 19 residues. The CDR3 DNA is TGTGCCAGCAGCTTCAAAGCTGGTTCCTTGGGTACGTCCTACAATGAGCAGTTCTTC. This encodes CASSFKAGSLGTSYNEQFF.

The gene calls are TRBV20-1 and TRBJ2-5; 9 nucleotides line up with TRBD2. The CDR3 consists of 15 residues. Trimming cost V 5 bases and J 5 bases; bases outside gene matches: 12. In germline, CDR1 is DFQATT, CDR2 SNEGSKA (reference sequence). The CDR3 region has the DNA TGCAGTGCTCCCCCCCAGCGGGGGGCCGATGAGACCCAGTACTTC. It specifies CSAPPQRGADETQYF.

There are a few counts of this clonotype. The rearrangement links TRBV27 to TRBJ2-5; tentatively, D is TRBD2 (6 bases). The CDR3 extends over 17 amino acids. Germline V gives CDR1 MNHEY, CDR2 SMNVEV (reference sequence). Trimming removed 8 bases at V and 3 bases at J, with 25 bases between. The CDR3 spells CASARDSRETGKETQYF. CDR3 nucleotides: TGTGCCAGCGCGCGGGACTCAAGGGAGACGGGGAAAGAGACCCAGTACTTC.

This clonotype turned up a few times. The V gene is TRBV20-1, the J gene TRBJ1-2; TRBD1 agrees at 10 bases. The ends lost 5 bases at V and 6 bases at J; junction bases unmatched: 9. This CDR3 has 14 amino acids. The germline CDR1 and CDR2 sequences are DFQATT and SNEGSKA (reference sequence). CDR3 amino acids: CSAGTGEPRDGYTF. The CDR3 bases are TGCAGTGCTGGGACAGGGGAACCAAGGGATGGCTACACCTTC.

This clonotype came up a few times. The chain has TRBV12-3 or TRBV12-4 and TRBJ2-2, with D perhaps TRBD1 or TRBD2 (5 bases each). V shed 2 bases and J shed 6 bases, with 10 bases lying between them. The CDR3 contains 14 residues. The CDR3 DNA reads TGTGCCAGCAGTTTATTTGGGGGACCCGGGGAGCTGTTTTTT. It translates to CASSLFGGPGELFF.

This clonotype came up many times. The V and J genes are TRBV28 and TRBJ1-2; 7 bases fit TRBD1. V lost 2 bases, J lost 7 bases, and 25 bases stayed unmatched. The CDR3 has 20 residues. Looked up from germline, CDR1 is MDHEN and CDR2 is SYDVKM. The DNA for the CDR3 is TGTGCCAGCAGTTTAGTCGGTGTACGACAGGGAATAAATAAGGCTAGTGGCTACACCTTC. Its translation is CASSLVGVRQGINKASGYTF.

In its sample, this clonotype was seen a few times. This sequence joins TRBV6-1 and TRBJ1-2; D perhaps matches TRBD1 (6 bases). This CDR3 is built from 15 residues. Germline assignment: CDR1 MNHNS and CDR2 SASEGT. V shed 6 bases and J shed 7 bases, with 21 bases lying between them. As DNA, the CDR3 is TGTGCCAGCAGCCCAACCACCTCCAGGGGCTCTGGCTACACCTTC. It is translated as CASSPTTSRGSGYTF.

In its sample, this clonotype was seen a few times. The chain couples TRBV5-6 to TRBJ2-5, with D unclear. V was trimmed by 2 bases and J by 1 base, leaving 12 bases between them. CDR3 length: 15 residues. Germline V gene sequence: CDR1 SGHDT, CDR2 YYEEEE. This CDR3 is CASSFSPQAQETQYF. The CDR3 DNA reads TGTGCCAGCAGCTTTTCACCGCAGGCCCAAGAGACCCAGTACTTC.

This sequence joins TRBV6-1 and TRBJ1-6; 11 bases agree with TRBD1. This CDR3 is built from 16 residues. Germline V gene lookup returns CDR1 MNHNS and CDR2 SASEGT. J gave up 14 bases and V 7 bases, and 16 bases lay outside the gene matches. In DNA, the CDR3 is TGTGCCAGCAACCGAATTCCGGGACAGGGGGTGGCGGCCCTCCACTTT. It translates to CASNRIPGQGVAALHF.

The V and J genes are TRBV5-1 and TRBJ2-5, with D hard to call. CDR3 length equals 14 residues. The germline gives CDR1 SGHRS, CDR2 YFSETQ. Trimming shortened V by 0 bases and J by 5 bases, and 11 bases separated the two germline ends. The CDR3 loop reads CASSLDSLRETQYF. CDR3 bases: TGCGCCAGCAGCTTGGATTCTCTGCGGGAGACCCAGTACTTC.

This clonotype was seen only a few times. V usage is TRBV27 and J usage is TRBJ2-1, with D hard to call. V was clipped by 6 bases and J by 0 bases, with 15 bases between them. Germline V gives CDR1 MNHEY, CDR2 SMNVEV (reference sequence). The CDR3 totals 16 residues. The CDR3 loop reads CASRKDRSSSYNEQFF. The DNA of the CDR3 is TGTGCCAGCAGGAAGGATAGGTCGAGCTCCTACAATGAGCAGTTCTTC.

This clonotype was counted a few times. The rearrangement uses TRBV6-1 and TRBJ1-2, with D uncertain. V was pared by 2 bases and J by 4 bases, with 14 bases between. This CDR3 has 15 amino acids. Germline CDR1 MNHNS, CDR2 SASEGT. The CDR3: CASSESTSWLYGYTF. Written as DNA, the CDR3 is TGTGCCAGCAGTGAATCGACATCATGGCTCTATGGCTACACCTTC.

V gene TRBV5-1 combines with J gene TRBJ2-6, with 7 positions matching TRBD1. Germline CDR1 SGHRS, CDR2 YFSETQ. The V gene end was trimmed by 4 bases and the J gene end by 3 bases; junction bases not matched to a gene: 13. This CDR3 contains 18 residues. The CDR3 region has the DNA TGCGCCAGCAGCGCATATACGACAGGGAAGAATGGGGCCAACGTCCTGACTTTC. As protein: CASSAYTTGKNGANVLTF.

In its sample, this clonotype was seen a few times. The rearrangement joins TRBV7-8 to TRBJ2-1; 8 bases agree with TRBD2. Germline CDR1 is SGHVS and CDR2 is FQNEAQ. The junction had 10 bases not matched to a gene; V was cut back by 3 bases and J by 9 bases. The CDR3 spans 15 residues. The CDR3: CASSLSGTSWIEQFF. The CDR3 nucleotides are TGTGCCAGCAGCTTGTCCGGGACTAGTTGGATTGAGCAGTTCTTC.

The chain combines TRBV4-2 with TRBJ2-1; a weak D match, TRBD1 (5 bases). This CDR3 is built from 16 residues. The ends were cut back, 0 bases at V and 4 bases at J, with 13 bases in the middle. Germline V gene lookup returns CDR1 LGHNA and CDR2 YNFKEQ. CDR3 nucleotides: TGTGCCAGCAGCCAAGATTGGAGACAGTCGTACAATGAGCAGTTCTTC. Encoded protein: CASSQDWRQSYNEQFF.

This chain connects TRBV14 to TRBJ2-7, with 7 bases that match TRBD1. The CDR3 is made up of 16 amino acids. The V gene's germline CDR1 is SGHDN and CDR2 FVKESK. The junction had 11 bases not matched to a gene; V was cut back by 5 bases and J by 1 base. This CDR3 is CASSSDRVSFSYEQYF. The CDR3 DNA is TGTGCCAGCAGCTCAGACAGGGTCTCATTTTCCTACGAGCAGTACTTC.

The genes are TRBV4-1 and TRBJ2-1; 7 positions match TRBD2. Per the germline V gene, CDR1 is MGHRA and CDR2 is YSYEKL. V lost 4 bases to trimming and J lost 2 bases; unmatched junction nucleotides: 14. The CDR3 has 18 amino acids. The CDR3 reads CASSRPRASGGTYNEQFF. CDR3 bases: TGCGCCAGCAGCCGACCTAGGGCTAGCGGCGGGACCTACAATGAGCAGTTCTTC.

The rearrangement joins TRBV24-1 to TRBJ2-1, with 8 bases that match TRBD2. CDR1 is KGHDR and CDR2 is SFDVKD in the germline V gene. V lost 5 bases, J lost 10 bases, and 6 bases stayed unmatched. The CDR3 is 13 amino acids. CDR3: CATSGLALEEQFF. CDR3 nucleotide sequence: TGTGCCACCAGTGGACTAGCGCTCGAGGAGCAGTTCTTC.

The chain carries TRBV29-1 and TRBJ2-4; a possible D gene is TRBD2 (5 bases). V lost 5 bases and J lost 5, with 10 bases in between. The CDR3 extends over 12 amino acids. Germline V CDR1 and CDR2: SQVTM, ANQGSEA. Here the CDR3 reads CSVRYGENIQYF. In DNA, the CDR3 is TGCAGCGTTCGTTACGGGGAAAACATTCAGTACTTC.

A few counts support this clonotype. The CDR3 bases are TGCGCCAGCAGCTTCGAGGCCGGCAGGGGCACAGATACGCAGTATTTT. Translating it yields CASSFEAGRGTDTQYF. The genes are TRBV5-1 and TRBJ2-3; possibly TRBD1 for D (5 bases). The CDR3 is 16 amino acids. V lost 2 bases and J 1 base, leaving 14 bases between the germline ends. Germline assignment: CDR1 SGHRS and CDR2 YFSETQ.

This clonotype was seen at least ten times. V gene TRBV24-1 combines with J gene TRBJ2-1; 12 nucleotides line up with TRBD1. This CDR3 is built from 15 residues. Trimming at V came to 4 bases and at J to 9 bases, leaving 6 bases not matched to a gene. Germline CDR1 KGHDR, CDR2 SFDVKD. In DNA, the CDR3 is TGTGCCACCAGTGAAGCCGGGACAGGGGGCTTTGAGCAGTTCTTC. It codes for CATSEAGTGGFEQFF.

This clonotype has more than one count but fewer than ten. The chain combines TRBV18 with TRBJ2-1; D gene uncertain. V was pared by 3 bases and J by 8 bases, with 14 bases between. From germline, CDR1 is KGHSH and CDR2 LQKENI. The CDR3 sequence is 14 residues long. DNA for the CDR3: TGTGCCAGCTCACCCCCCCGGAGACGTGATGAGCAGTTCTTC. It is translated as CASSPPRRRDEQFF.

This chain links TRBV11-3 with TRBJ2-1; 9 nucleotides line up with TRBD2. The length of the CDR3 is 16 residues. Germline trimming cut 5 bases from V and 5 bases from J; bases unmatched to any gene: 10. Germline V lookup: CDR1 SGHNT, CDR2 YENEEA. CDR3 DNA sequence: TGTGCCAGCAGCCCCCCGCGGCGGGAGGGACACAATGAGCAGTTCTTC. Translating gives CASSPPRREGHNEQFF.